This is a list of T cell receptor beta chains from one sample in a study of CD8 T cells in ankylosing spondylitis. TCRdb recomputed calls from the 5' RACE reads with MiXCR, one row per CDR3 protein. This sample carries roughly 350,000 distinct CDR3 sequences, 7.5% to 9% of them seen once, and the ten largest clones take about 15%. The sample comprised blood, either unsorted or a sorted T cell fraction (not recorded which). The receptors were sampled from a male donor with ankylosing spondylitis. Both conserved end residues are part of each CDR3. Fields, in order: clone size, D gene, J gene, V gene, CDR3 protein, CDR3 DNA. A D gene is named only where the DNA matches it firmly. Size is omitted from some rows. Given values are once, few, many or a class for expanded clones.

. . TRBJ2-7 TRBV12-3/TRBV12-4 CASTHWGGPGEQYF TGTGCCAGCACCCATTGGGGGGGCCCGGGCGAGCAGTACTTC
. . TRBJ2-6 TRBV20-1 CSARGGANVLTF TGCAGTGCTAGGGGTGGGGCCAACGTCCTGACTTTC
few . TRBJ2-1 TRBV11-1 CASSQFPTSASPYNEQFF TGTGCCAGCAGCCAATTCCCGACCAGCGCCAGCCCCTACAATGAGCAGTTCTTC
few TRBD2 TRBJ2-1 TRBV3-1 CASSQEGLAYNEQFF TGTGCCAGCAGCCAAGAGGGACTAGCGTATAATGAGCAGTTCTTC
few . TRBJ2-7 TRBV11-3 CASSPPSRTTYEQYF TGTGCCAGCAGCCCCCCGTCCAGGACCACCTACGAGCAGTACTTC
. TRBD2 TRBJ2-3 TRBV28 CASSIGTSADTQYF TGTGCCAGCAGTATAGGGACTAGCGCAGATACGCAGTATTTT
many TRBD1 TRBJ2-7 TRBV5-1 CASSLGGTGIYEQYF TGCGCCAGCAGCTTAGGTGGGACAGGGATCTACGAGCAGTACTTC
few . TRBJ2-5 TRBV7-3 CASSPRDNPGTQYF TGTGCCAGCAGCCCAAGGGACAATCCAGGGACCCAGTACTTC
many . TRBJ2-7 TRBV29-1 CSVEEGRGAAYEQYF TGCAGCGTTGAGGAAGGACGGGGGGCCGCCTACGAGCAGTACTTC
. . TRBJ1-5 TRBV3-1 CASSQVSGNNQPQHF TGTGCCAGCAGCCAAGTATCCGGGAACAATCAGCCCCAGCATTTT
many . TRBJ2-2 TRBV29-1 CSVEPSTGELFF TGCAGCGTCGAGCCCAGCACCGGGGAGCTGTTTTTT
. . TRBJ1-2 TRBV27 CASRPTDMPYGYTF TGTGCCAGCAGGCCAACGGACATGCCCTATGGCTACACCTTC
. TRBD1 TRBJ1-5 TRBV20-1 CSARIQGGSNQPQHF TGCAGTGCTAGAATACAGGGGGGAAGCAATCAGCCCCAGCATTTT
few TRBD2 TRBJ2-3 TRBV9 CASSPELAGATDTQYF TGTGCCAGCAGCCCAGAACTAGCGGGAGCCACAGATACGCAGTATTTT
few . TRBJ2-1 TRBV5-1 CASSIRGQSREQFF TGCGCCAGCAGCATAAGGGGCCAGAGTCGTGAGCAGTTCTTC
. TRBD2 TRBJ2-5 TRBV18 CASSPRAGEETQYF TGTGCCAGCTCACCGAGAGCGGGAGAAGAGACCCAGTACTTC
few TRBD2 TRBJ2-7 TRBV4-2 CASSQRGTSGRNEQYF TGTGCCAGCAGCCAGAGGGGTACTAGCGGGAGGAACGAGCAGTACTTC
. TRBD1 TRBJ2-1 TRBV5-1 CASSWGQADSEQFF TGCGCCAGCAGCTGGGGACAGGCCGATTCGGAGCAGTTCTTC
. TRBD2 TRBJ2-3 TRBV11-3 CASSQGLAGHTDTQYF TGTGCCAGCAGCCAGGGACTAGCGGGCCACACAGATACGCAGTATTTT
few TRBD1 TRBJ2-3 TRBV25-1 CASSDTGANTDTQYF TGTGCCAGCAGTGATACAGGGGCTAACACAGATACGCAGTATTTT
once . TRBJ2-7 TRBV12-3/TRBV12-4 CASGQGFYEQYF TGTGCCAGCGGGCAGGGGTTTTACGAGCAGTACTTC
. TRBD1 TRBJ2-1 TRBV18 CASSAGTDNEQFF TGTGCCAGCTCAGCCGGGACAGACAATGAGCAGTTCTTC
. TRBD1 TRBJ2-7 TRBV2 CASRRQGSDEQYF TGTGCCAGCAGGAGACAGGGTTCGGATGAGCAGTACTTC
few . TRBJ2-3 TRBV7-9 CASSLERVDTQYF TGTGCCAGCAGCCTAGAAAGGGTGGATACGCAGTATTTT
few . TRBJ1-1 TRBV20-1 CSARAANTEAFF TGCAGTGCTAGAGCAGCGAACACTGAAGCTTTCTTT
many TRBD2 TRBJ2-3 TRBV20-1 CSAVQGLAGDTQYF TGCAGTGCCGTTCAGGGACTAGCCGGAGATACGCAGTATTTT
many . TRBJ2-7 TRBV28 CASSRIYEQYF TGTGCCAGCAGTAGGATCTACGAGCAGTACTTC
many . TRBJ2-1 TRBV11-2 CASSLGGSPSYNEQFF TGTGCCAGCAGCTTAGGAGGGAGCCCCTCCTACAATGAGCAGTTCTTC
many TRBD1 TRBJ1-4 TRBV9 CASSSRGAANEKLFF TGTGCCAGCAGCTCCAGGGGGGCTGCTAATGAAAAACTGTTTTTT
many TRBD2 TRBJ2-7 TRBV7-6 CASSLDTSGRYYEQYF TGTGCCAGCAGCTTGGACACTAGCGGGAGATACTACGAGCAGTACTTC
. . TRBJ2-7 TRBV15 CATSRNPVSYEQYF TGTGCCACCAGCAGGAACCCGGTGTCCTACGAGCAGTACTTC
few TRBD2 TRBJ2-7 TRBV10-3 CAISESGSGSSEQYF TGTGCCATCAGTGAGTCTGGTAGCGGGAGTAGCGAGCAGTACTTC
few TRBD1 TRBJ1-3 TRBV7-3 CASSQRTGESSGNTIYF TGTGCCAGCAGCCAAAGGACAGGGGAAAGCTCTGGAAACACCATATATTTT
many TRBD1 TRBJ2-5 TRBV28 CASSTQGAWETQYF TGTGCCAGCAGTACTCAGGGGGCTTGGGAGACCCAGTACTTC
many TRBD2 TRBJ2-3 TRBV12-3/TRBV12-4 CASSSSGSRPDTQYF TGTGCCAGCAGTTCTAGCGGGAGCCGACCAGATACGCAGTATTTT
many TRBD1 TRBJ2-7 TRBV29-1 CSVRDSSYEQYF TGCAGCGTTCGGGACAGCTCCTACGAGCAGTACTTC
. TRBD2 TRBJ2-1 TRBV19 CASSTAGDYNEQFF TGTGCCAGTAGTACTGCGGGAGACTACAATGAGCAGTTCTTC
. . TRBJ1-5 TRBV12-3/TRBV12-4 CASSLVYQPQHF TGTGCCAGCAGTTTAGTGTATCAGCCCCAGCATTTT
few . TRBJ1-1 TRBV7-2 CASSHGKTEAFF TGTGCCAGCAGCCATGGGAAGACTGAAGCTTTCTTT
few . TRBJ1-1 TRBV29-1 CSVSSVGGTEAFF TGCAGCGTTTCTTCAGTAGGGGGCACTGAAGCTTTCTTT
many . TRBJ2-7 TRBV5-1 CASSRDWDVEQYF TGCGCCAGCAGCCGAGACTGGGACGTCGAGCAGTACTTC
. TRBD1 TRBJ2-7 TRBV14 CASSQVDATGTYEQYF TGTGCCAGCAGCCAAGTCGACGCGACAGGGACCTACGAGCAGTACTTC
few TRBD1 TRBJ2-7 TRBV12-3/TRBV12-4 CASTLGGQGAYEQYF TGTGCCAGCACCTTAGGGGGACAGGGAGCCTACGAGCAGTACTTC
many TRBD2 TRBJ2-3 TRBV5-1 CASSPGLAGGPAITDTQYF TGCGCCAGCAGCCCTGGACTAGCGGGAGGGCCGGCTATTACAGATACGCAGTATTTT
many TRBD1 TRBJ2-3 TRBV27 CASRRDRGSTDTQYF TGTGCCAGCCGACGGGACAGAGGATCCACAGATACGCAGTATTTT
many . TRBJ2-6 TRBV24-1 CATSKPRGAGANVLTF TGTGCCACCAGTAAACCGCGAGGCGCTGGGGCCAACGTCCTGACTTTC
. . TRBJ2-1 TRBV20-1 CSARLRRNPYNEQFF TGCAGTGCTAGATTGCGCAGGAACCCCTACAATGAGCAGTTCTTC
many TRBD1 TRBJ1-1 TRBV29-1 CSAGTVMNTEAFF TGCAGCGCCGGGACAGTCATGAACACTGAAGCTTTCTTT
many . TRBJ2-7 TRBV5-1 CASSLMGYEQYF TGCGCCAGCAGCTTGATGGGCTACGAGCAGTACTTC
. . TRBJ2-3 TRBV4-1 CASSQEGTRGTDTQYF TGCGCCAGCAGCCAAGAAGGGACCCGTGGCACAGATACGCAGTATTTT
. TRBD1 TRBJ1-6 TRBV15 CATSGRTGINSPLHF TGTGCCACCAGCGGGCGGACAGGGATTAATTCACCCCTCCACTTT
few TRBD1 TRBJ2-1 TRBV5-1 CASNHRGLRSYNEQFF TGCGCCAGCAACCACAGGGGGCTTAGATCCTACAATGAGCAGTTCTTC